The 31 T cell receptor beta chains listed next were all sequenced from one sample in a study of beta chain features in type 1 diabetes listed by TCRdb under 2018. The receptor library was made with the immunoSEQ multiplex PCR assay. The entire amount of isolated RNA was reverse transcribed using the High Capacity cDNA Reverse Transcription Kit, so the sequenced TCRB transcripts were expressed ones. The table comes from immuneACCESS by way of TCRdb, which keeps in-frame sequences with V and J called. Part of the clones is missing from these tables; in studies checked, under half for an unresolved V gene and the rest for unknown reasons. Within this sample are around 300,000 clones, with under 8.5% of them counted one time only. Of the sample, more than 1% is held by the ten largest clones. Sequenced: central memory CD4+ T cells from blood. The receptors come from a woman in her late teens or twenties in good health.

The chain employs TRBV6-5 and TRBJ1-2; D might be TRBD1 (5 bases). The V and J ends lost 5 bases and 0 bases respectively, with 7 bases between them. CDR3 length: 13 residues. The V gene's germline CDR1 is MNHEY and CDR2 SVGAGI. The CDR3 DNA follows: TGTGCCAGCAGTAGGGGAGCTAACTATGGCTACACCTTC. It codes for CASSRGANYGYTF.

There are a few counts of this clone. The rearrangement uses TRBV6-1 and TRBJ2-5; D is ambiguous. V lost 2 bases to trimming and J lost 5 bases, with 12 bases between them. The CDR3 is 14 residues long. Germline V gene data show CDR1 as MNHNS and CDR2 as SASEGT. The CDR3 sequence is CASSESLGWETQYF. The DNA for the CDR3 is TGTGCCAGCAGTGAATCCCTGGGGTGGGAGACCCAGTACTTC.

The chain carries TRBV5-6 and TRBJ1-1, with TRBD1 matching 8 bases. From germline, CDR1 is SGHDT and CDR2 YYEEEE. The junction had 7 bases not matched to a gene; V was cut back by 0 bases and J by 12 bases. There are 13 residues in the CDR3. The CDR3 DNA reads TGTGCCAGCAGCTTGGGGCAGGGGGCTGAGTCTTTCTTT. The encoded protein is CASSLGQGAESFF.

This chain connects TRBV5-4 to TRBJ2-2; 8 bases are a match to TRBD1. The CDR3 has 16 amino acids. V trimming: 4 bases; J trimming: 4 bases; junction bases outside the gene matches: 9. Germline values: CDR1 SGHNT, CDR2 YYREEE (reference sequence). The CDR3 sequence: CASSRPATGVTGELFF. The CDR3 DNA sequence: TGTGCCAGCAGCCGACCCGCGACAGGGGTCACCGGGGAGCTGTTTTTT. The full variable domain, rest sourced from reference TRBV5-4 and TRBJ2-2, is ETGVTQSPTHLIKTRGQQVTLRCSSQSGHNTVSWYQQALGQGPQFIFQYYREEENGRGNFPPRFSGLQFPNYSSELNVNALELDDSALYLCASSRPATGVTGELFFGEGSRLTVL.

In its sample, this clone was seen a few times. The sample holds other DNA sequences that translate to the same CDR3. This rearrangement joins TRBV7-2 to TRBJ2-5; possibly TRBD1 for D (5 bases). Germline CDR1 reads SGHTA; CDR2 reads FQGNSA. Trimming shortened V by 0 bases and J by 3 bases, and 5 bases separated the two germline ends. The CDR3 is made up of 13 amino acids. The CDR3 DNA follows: TGTGCCAGCAGCTTAGCCAGGGAAGAGACCCAGTACTTC. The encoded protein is CASSLAREETQYF.

The CDR3 DNA sequence: TGTGCCAGCTCGCTAACTGATTCGTCCGAGCAGTACGTC. Protein sequence: CASSLTDSSEQYV. The rearrangement joins TRBV18 to TRBJ2-7; no reliable D call. This CDR3 has 13 residues. V was clipped by 6 bases and J by 6 bases, with 15 bases between them. The germline V gene has CDR1 KGHSH and CDR2 LQKENI.

CDR3 sequence reads: CASSPNGQSSEGYTF. The CDR3, as DNA: TGTGCCAGCTCACCGAACGGACAGAGCAGTGAAGGCTACACCTTC. The chain combines TRBV18 with TRBJ1-2; a weak D match, TRBD1 (6 bases). The germline gives CDR1 KGHSH, CDR2 LQKENI. The length of the CDR3 is 15 residues. V lost 3 bases to trimming and J lost 8 bases, with 19 bases between them.

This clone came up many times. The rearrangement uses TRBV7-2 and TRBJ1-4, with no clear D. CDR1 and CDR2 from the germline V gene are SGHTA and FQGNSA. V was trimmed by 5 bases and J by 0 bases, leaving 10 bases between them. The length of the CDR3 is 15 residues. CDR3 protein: CASSLNTATNEKLFF. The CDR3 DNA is TGTGCCAGCAGCCTAAATACGGCAACTAATGAAAAACTGTTTTTT.

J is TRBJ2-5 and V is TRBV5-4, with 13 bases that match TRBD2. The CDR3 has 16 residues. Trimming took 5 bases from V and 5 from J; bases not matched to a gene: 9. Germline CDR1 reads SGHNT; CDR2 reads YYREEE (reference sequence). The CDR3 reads CASSYGLAGVGETQYF. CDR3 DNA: TGTGCCAGCAGTTACGGACTAGCGGGAGTTGGCGAGACCCAGTACTTC. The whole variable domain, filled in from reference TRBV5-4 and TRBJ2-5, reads ETGVTQSPTHLIKTRGQQVTLRCSSQSGHNTVSWYQQALGQGPQFIFQYYREEENGRGNFPPRFSGLQFPNYSSELNVNALELDDSALYLCASSYGLAGVGETQYFGPGTRLLVL.

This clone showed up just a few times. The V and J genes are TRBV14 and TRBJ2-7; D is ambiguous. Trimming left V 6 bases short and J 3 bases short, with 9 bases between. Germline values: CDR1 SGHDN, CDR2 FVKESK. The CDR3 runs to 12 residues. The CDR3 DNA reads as TGTGCCAGCAGTACCCATTTCTACGAGCAGTACTTC. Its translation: CASSTHFYEQYF.

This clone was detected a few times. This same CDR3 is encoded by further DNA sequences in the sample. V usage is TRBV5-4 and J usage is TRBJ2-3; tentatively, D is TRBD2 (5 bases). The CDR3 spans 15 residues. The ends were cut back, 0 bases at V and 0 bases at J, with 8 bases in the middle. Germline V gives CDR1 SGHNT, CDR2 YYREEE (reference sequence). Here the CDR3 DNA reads TGTGCCAGCAGCTTGGGACGCGGGAGCACAGATACGCAGTATTTT. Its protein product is CASSLGRGSTDTQYF.

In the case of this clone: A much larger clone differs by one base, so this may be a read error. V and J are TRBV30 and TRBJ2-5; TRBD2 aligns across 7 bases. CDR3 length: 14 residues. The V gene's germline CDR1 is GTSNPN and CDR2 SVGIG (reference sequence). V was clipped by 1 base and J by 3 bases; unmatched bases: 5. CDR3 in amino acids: CAWSAGGSKETQYF. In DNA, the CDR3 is TGTGCCTGGAGTGCGGGCGGGAGTAAAGAGACCCAGTACTTC. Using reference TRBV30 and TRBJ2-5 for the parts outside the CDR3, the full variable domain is SQTIHQWPATLVQPVGSPLSLECTVEGTSNPNLYWYRQAAGRGLQLLFYSVGIGQISSEVPQNLSASRPQDRQFILSSKKLLLSDSGFYLCAWSAGGSKETQYFGPGTRLLVL.

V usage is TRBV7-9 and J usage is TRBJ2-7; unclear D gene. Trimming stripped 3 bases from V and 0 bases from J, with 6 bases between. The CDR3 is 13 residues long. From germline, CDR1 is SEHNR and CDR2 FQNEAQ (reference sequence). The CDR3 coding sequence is TGTGCCAGCAGCTTCGACGTCTCCTACGAGCAGTACGTC. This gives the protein CASSFDVSYEQYV.

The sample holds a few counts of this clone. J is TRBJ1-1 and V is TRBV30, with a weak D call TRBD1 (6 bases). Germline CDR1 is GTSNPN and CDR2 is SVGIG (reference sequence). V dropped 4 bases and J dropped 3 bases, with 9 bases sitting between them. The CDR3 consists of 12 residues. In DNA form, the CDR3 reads TGTGCCTGGAACAGGGCTCACACTGAAGCTTTCTTT. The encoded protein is CAWNRAHTEAFF.

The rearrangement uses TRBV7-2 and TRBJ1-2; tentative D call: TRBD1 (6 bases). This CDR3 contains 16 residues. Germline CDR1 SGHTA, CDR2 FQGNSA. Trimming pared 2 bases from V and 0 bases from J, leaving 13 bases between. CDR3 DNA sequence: TGTGCCAGCAGCTTAAGGCACAGGGACACTAACTATGGCTACACCTTC. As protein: CASSLRHRDTNYGYTF.

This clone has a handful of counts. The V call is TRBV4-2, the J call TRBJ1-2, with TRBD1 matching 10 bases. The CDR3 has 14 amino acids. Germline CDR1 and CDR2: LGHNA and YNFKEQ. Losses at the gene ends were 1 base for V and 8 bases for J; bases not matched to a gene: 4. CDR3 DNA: TGTGCCAGCAGCCAAGGGGGACAGGGGACCGGCTACACCTTC. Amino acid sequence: CASSQGGQGTGYTF.

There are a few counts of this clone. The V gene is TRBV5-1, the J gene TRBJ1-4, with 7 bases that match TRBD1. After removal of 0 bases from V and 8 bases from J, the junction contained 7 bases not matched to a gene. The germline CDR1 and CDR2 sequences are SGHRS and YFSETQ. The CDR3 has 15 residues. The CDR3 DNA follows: TGCGCCAGCAGCTTGGTAGGGGGCCATGGGGAAAAACTGTTTTTT. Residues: CASSLVGGHGEKLFF. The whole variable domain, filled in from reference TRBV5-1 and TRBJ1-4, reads KAGVTQTPRYLIKTRGQQVTLSCSPISGHRSVSWYQQTPGQGLQFLFEYFSETQRNKGNFPGRFSGRQFSNSRSEMNVSTLELGDSALYLCASSLVGGHGEKLFFGSGTQLSVL.

In DNA, the CDR3 is TGTGCCAGCAGCATTGGAGGGGGCTCTGGGGCCAACGTCCTGACTTTC. The encoded protein is CASSIGGGSGANVLTF. The chain joins TRBV5-4 to TRBJ2-6; D is perhaps TRBD1 or TRBD2 (6 bases each). Germline V gene sequence: CDR1 SGHNT, CDR2 YYREEE (reference sequence). The CDR3 is made up of 16 amino acids. Trimming removed 4 bases at V and 0 bases at J, with 11 bases between. Full variable domain (outside the CDR3, taken from reference TRBV5-4 and TRBJ2-6): ETGVTQSPTHLIKTRGQQVTLRCSSQSGHNTVSWYQQALGQGPQFIFQYYREEENGRGNFPPRFSGLQFPNYSSELNVNALELDDSALYLCASSIGGGSGANVLTFGAGSRLTVL.

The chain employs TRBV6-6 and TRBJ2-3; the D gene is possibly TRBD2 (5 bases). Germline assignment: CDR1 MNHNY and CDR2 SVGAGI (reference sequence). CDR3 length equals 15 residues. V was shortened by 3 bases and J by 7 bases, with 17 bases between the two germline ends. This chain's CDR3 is CASSYGGSITNTQYF. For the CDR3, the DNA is TGTGCCAGCAGTTATGGCGGGTCCATTACTAATACGCAGTATTTT.

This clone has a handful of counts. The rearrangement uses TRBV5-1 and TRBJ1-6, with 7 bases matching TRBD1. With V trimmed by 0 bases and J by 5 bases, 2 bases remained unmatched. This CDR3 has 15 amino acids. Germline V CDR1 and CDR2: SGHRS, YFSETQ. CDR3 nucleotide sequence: TGCGCCAGCAGCTTGGGGGACAGCAATAATTCACCCCTCCACTTT. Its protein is CASSLGDSNNSPLHF.

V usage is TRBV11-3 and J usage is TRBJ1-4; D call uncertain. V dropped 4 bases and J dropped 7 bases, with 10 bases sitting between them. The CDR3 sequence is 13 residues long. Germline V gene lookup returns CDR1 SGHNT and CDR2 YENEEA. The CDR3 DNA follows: TGTGCCAGCAGCTCAAGGGAGAGTGAAAAACTGTTTTTT. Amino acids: CASSSRESEKLFF.

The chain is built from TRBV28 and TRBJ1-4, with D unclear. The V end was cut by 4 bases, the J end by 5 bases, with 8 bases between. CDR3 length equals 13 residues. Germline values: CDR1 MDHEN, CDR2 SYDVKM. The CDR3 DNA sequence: TGTGCCAGCAGTTCAATCGGGAATGAAAAACTGTTTTTT. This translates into CASSSIGNEKLFF.

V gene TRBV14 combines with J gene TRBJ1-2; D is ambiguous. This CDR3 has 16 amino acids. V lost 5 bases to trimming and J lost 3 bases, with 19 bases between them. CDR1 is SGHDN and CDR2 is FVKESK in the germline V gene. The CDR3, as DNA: TGTGCCAGCAGCTCAGAACGTAGGGTAGGAGACTATGGCTACACCTTC. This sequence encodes CASSSERRVGDYGYTF.

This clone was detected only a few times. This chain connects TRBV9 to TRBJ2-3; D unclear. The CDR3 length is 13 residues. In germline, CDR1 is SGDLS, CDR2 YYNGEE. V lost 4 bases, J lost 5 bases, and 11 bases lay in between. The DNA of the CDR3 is TGTGCCAGCAGCCCGACGAAGGGAGATACGCAGTATTTT. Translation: CASSPTKGDTQYF.

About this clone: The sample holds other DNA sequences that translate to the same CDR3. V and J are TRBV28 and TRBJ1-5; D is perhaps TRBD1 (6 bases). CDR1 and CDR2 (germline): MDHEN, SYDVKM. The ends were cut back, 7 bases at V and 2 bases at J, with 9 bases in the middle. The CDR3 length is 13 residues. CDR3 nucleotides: TGTGCCAGCATGCGACAGGGCAATCAGCCCCAGCATTTT. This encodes CASMRQGNQPQHF.

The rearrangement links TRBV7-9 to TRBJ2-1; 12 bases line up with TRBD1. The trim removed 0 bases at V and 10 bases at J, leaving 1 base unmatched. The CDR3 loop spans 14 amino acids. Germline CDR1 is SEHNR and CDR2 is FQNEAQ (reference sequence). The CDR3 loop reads CASSLAGTGGEQFF. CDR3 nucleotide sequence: TGTGCCAGCAGCTTAGCGGGGACAGGGGGCGAGCAGTTCTTC.

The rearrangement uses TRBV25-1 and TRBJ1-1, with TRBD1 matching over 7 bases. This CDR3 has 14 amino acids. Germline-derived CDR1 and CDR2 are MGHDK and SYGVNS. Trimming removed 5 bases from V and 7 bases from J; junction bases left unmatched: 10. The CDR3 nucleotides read TGTGCCAGCAGTTCGACGGGACAGCCCTTTGAAGCTTTCTTT. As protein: CASSSTGQPFEAFF.

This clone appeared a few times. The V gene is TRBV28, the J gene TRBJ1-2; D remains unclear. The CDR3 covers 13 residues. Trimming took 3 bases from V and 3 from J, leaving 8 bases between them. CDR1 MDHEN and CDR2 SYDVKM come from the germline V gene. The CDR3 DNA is TGTGCCAGCAGTTTTGGAGCCTACTATGGCTACACCTTC. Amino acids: CASSFGAYYGYTF.

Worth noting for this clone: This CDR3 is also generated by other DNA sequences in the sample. Here the CDR3 reads CSVDRDRGSTGELFF. CDR3 in DNA: TGCAGCGTTGACAGGGACAGAGGGTCCACCGGGGAGCTGTTTTTT. This chain links TRBV29-1 with TRBJ2-2; TRBD1 matches 7 bases. CDR3 length: 15 residues. Losses at the gene ends were 3 bases for V and 4 bases for J; bases not matched to a gene: 8. Germline CDR1 is SQVTM and CDR2 is ANQGSEA.

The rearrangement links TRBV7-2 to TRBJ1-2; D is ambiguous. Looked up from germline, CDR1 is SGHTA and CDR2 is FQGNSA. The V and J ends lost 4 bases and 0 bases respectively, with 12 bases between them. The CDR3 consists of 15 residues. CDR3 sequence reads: CASSYVGSPNYGYTF. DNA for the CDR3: TGTGCCAGCAGCTACGTGGGGAGTCCTAACTATGGCTACACCTTC.

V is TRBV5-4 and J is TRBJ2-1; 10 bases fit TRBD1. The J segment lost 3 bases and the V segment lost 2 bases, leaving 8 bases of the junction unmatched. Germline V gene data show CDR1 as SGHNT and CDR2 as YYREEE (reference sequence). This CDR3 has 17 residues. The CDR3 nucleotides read TGTGCCAGCAGCTTACCCCTAGGGACAGGGGTCTACAATGAGCAGTTCTTC. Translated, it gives CASSLPLGTGVYNEQFF.